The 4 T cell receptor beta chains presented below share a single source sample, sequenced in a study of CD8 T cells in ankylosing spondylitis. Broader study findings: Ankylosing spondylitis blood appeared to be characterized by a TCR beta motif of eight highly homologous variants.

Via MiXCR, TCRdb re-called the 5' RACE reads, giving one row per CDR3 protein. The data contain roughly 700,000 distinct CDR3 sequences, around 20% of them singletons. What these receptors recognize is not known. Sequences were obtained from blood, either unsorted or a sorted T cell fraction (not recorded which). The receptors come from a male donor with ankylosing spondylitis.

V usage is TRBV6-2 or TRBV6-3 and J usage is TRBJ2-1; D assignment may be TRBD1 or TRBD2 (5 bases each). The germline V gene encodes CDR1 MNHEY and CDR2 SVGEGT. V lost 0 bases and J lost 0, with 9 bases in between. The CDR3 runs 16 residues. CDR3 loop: CASSYSGTNSYNEQFF. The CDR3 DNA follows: TGTGCCAGCAGTTACTCCGGGACCAACTCCTACAATGAGCAGTTCTTC.

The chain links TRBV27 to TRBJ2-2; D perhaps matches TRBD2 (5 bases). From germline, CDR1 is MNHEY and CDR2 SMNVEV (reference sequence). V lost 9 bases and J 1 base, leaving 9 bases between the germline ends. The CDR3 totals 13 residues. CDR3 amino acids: CASTRGNTGELFF. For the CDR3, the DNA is TGTGCCAGTACCCGGGGGAACACCGGGGAGCTGTTTTTT.

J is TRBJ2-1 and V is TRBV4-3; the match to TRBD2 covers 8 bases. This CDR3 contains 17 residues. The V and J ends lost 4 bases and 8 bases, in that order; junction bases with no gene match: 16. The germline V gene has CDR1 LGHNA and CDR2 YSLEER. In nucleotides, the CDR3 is TGCGCCAGCAGCCGGACTAGCCCCACTCGTCCAATCGATGAGCAGTTCTTC. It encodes CASSRTSPTRPIDEQFF.

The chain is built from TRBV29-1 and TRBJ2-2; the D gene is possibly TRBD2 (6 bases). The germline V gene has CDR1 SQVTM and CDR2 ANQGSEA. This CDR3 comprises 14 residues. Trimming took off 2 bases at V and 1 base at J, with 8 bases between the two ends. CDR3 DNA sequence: TGCAGCGTTGAAATTAGCGGGAACACCGGGGAGCTGTTTTTT. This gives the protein CSVEISGNTGELFF.